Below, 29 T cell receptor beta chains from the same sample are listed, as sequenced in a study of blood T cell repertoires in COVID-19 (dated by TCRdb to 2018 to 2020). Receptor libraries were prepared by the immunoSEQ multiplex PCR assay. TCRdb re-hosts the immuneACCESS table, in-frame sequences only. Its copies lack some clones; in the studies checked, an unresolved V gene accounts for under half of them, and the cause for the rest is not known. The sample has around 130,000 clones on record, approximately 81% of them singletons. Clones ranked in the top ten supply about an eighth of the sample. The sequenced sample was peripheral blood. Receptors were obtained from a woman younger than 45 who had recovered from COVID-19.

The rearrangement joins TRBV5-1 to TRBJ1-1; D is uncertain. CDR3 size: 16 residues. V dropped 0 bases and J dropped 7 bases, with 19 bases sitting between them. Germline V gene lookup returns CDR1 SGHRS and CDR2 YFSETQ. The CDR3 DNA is TGCGCCAGCAGCTTGGGGAGGGCGAAAACCTTTGATGAAGCTTTCTTT. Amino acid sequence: CASSLGRAKTFDEAFF.

The CDR3 is CASSPWTGKGNTEAFF. The CDR3 DNA reads as TGTGCCAGTAGTCCTTGGACAGGAAAGGGAAACACTGAAGCTTTCTTT. The genes are TRBV19 and TRBJ1-1; 7 positions agree with TRBD1. V lost 5 bases to trimming and J lost 2 bases; unmatched junction nucleotides: 11. The CDR3 is 16 amino acids. Per germline, CDR1 LNHDA and CDR2 SQIVND (reference sequence).

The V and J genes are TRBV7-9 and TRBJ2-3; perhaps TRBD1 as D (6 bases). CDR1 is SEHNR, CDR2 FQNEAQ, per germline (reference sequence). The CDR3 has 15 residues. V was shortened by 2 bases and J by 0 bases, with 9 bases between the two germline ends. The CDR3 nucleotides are TGTGCCAGCAGCTTAAGGACAGCTAGCACAGATACGCAGTATTTT. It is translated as CASSLRTASTDTQYF.

In DNA, the CDR3 is TGTGCCAGTAGTATAGGGGGGACAGGGAAAGGCGAGACCCAGTACTTC. This encodes CASSIGGTGKGETQYF. The J gene is TRBJ2-5, the V gene TRBV19; TRBD1 agrees at 9 bases. V gave up 1 base and J gave up 5 bases; unmatched junction bases: 8. From germline, CDR1 is LNHDA and CDR2 SQIVND (reference sequence). CDR3 length equals 16 residues.

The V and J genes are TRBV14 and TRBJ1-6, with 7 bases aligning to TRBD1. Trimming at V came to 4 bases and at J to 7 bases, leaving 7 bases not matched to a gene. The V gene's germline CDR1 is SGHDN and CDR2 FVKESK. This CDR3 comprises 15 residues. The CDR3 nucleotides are TGTGCCAGCAGCCTTAACAGGGGATCGAATTCACCCCTCCACTTT. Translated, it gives CASSLNRGSNSPLHF.

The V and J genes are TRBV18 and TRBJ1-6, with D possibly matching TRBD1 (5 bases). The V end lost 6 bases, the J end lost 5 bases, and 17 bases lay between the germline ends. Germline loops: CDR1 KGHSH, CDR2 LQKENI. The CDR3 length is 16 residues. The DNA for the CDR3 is TGTGCCAGCTCTCCGATGGGGGGTCTCGATAATTCACCCCTCCACTTT. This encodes CASSPMGGLDNSPLHF.

The CDR3 protein is CASSPNPGDYSNQPQHF. CDR3 DNA: TGTGCCAGCAGTCCTAATCCAGGGGATTATAGCAATCAGCCCCAGCATTTT. The chain joins TRBV27 to TRBJ1-5, with D perhaps TRBD1 (6 bases). This CDR3 has 17 residues. Trimming took 5 bases from V and 0 from J, leaving 17 bases between them. Germline V lookup: CDR1 MNHEY, CDR2 SMNVEV (reference sequence).

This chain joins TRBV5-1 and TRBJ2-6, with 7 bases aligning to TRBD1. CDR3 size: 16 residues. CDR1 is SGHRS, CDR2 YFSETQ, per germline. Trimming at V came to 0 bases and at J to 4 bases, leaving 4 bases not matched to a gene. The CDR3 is CASSLATGVGANVLTF. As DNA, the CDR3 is TGCGCCAGCAGCTTGGCCACAGGGGTAGGGGCCAACGTCCTGACTTTC.

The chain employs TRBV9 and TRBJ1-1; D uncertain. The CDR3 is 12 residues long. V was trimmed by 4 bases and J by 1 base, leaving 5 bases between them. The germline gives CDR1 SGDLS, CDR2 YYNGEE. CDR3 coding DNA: TGTGCCAGCAGCTCAGGGAACACTGAAGCTTTCTTT. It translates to CASSSGNTEAFF.

CDR3: CASSPPGRDTEAFF. The CDR3 DNA reads TGTGCCAGCAGCCCCCCCGGTCGGGACACTGAAGCTTTCTTT. The chain has TRBV27 and TRBJ1-1; D not certain. The CDR3 has 14 residues. Trimming took off 6 bases at V and 3 bases at J, with 14 bases between the two ends. The germline CDR1 and CDR2 sequences are MNHEY and SMNVEV (reference sequence).

The CDR3 loop is CASSPGGEVETQYF. In DNA, the CDR3 is TGTGCCAGCAGTCCAGGTGGTGAAGTAGAGACCCAGTACTTC. The genes are TRBV6-2 or TRBV6-3 and TRBJ2-5; D call uncertain. This CDR3 comprises 14 residues. V gave up 5 bases and J gave up 4 bases, with 14 bases separating them. CDR1 is MNHEY, CDR2 SVGEGT, per germline.

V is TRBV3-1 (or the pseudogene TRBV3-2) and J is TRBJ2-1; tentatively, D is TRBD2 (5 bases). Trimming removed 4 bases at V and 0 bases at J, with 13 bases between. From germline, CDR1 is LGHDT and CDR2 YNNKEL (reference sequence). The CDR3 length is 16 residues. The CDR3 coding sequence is TGTGCCAGCAGCCGGACGGAGGAGAGCTCCTACAATGAGCAGTTCTTC. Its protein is CASSRTEESSYNEQFF.

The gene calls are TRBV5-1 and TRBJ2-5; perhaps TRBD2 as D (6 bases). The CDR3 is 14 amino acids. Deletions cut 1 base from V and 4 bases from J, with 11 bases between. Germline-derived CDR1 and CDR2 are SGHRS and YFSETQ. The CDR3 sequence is CASSLFGGSETQYF. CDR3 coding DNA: TGCGCCAGCAGCTTGTTCGGAGGGTCAGAGACCCAGTACTTC.

The CDR3 region has the DNA TGTGCCAGCAGCTTAACGTCAAGCGGGAGGTCAGGTGAGCAGTTCTTC. This sequence encodes CASSLTSSGRSGEQFF. This chain links TRBV7-3 with TRBJ2-1; 9 bases match TRBD2. This CDR3 region has 16 residues. Germline values: CDR1 SGHTA, CDR2 FQGTGA. V shed 0 bases and J 9 bases; nucleotides not matched to a gene: 9.

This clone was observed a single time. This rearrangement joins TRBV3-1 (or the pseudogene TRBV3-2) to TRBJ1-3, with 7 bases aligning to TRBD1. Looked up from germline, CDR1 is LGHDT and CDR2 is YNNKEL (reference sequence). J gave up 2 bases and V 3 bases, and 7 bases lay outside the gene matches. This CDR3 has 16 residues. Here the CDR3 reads CASSQTRTGAGNTIYF. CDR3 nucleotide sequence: TGTGCCAGCAGCCAGACGCGGACAGGAGCTGGAAACACCATATATTTT.

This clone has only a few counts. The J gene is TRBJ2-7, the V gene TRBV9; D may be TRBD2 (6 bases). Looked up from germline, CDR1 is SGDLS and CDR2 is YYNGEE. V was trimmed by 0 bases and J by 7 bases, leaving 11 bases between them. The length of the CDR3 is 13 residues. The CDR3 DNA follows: TGTGCCAGCAGCGTAGGGAGGGTGGAAGAGCAGTACTTC. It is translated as CASSVGRVEEQYF.

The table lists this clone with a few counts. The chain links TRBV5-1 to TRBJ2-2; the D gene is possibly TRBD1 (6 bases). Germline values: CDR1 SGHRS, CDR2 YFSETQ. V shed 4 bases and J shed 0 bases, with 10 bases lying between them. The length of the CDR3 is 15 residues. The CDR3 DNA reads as TGCGCCAGCAGCGTAGGACAGACGAACACCGGGGAGCTGTTTTTT. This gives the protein CASSVGQTNTGELFF.

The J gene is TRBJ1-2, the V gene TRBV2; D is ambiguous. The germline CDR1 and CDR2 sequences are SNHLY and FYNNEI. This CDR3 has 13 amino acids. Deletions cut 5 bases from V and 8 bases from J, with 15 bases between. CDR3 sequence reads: CASSSDSRGGYTF. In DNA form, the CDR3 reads TGTGCCAGCAGTTCAGACTCAAGAGGAGGCTACACCTTC.

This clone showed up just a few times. The CDR3 protein is CASSEQGEDYEQYF. CDR3 nucleotides: TGTGCCAGCAGTGAGCAGGGGGAGGACTACGAGCAGTACTTC. The chain carries TRBV2 and TRBJ2-7, with D possibly matching TRBD1 (7 bases). There are 14 residues in the CDR3. Germline CDR1 is SNHLY and CDR2 is FYNNEI. The ends were cut back, 3 bases at V and 3 bases at J, with 12 bases in the middle.

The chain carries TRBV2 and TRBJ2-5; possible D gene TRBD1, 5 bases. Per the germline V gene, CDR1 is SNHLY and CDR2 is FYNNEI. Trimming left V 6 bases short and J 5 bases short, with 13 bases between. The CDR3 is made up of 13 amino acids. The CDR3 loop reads CASRRGAGETQYF. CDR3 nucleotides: TGTGCCAGCAGACGTGGGGCCGGCGAGACCCAGTACTTC.

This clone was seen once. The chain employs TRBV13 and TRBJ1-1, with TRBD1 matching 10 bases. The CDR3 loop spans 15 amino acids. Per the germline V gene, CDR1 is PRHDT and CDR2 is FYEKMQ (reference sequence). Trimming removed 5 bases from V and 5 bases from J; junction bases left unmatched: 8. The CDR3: CASSPRGGQGTEAFF. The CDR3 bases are TGTGCCAGCAGCCCTAGGGGGGGACAGGGGACTGAAGCTTTCTTT.

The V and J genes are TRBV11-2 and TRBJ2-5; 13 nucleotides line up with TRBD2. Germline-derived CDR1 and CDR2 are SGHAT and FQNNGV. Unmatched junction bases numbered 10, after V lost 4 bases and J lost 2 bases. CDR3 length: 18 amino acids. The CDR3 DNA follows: TGTGCCAGCAGCTCTCCTCCGGGACTAGCGGGATTGCAAGAGACCCAGTACTTC. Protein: CASSSPPGLAGLQETQYF.

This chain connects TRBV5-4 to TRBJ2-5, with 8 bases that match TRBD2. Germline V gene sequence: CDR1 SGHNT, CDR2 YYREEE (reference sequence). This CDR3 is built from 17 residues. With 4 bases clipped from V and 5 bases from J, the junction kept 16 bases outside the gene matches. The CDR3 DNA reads TGTGCCAGCAGCAAACTAGCGGCGGGGCCTGTCGAGGAGACCCAGTACTTC. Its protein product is CASSKLAAGPVEETQYF.

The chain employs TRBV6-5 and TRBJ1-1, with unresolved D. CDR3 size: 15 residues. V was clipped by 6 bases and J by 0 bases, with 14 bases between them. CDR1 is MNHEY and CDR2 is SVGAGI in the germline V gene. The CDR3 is CASRKGGELNTEAFF. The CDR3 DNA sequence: TGTGCCAGCAGGAAGGGCGGGGAACTGAACACTGAAGCTTTCTTT.

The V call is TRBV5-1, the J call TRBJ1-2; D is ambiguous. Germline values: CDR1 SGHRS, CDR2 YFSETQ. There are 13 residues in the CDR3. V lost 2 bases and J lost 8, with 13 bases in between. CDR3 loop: CASSFSDYGGYTF. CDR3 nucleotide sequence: TGCGCCAGCAGCTTTTCCGACTATGGGGGCTACACCTTC.

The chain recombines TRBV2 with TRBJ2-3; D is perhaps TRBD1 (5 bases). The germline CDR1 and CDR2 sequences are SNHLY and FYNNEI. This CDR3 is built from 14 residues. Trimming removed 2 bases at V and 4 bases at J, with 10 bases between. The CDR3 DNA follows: TGTGCCAGCAGTGAACAGGGTAGGGCAGATACGCAGTATTTT. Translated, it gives CASSEQGRADTQYF.

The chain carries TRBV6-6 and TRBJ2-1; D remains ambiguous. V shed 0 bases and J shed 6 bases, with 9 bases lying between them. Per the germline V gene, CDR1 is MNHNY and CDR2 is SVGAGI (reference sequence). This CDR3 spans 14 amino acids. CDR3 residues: CASSYSFLRNEQFF. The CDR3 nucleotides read TGTGCCAGCAGTTACTCCTTCCTCCGCAATGAGCAGTTCTTC.

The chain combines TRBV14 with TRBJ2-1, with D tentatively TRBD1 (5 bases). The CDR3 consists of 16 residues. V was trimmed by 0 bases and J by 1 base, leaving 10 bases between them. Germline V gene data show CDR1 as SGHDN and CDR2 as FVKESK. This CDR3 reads CASSQDLGASYNEQFF. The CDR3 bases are TGTGCCAGCAGCCAAGATTTAGGGGCTTCCTACAATGAGCAGTTCTTC.

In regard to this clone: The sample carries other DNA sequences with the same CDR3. The CDR3 DNA reads as TGTGCCAGTAGTATTGGGACTGGAGGCACTGAAGCTTTCTTT. This codes for CASSIGTGGTEAFF. The J gene is TRBJ1-1, the V gene TRBV19, with D possibly being TRBD1 (5 bases). From germline, CDR1 is LNHDA and CDR2 SQIVND (reference sequence). Trimming shortened V by 3 bases and J by 4 bases, and 12 bases separated the two germline ends. The CDR3 totals 14 residues.